Below, 30 T cell receptor beta chains from the same sample are listed, as sequenced in a study of blood T cell repertoires in COVID-19. The assay was immunoSEQ multiplex PCR, and TCRdb's table has in-frame clones only and misses some. The sample lists 320,000 or so clones, approximately 89% occurring once. Sequencing input: PBMCs or T cells enriched from blood (not recorded which). These receptors originate from a young man who had recovered from COVID-19.

CDR3 nucleotides: TGTGCCAGCAGTTTGGCCAGGAACTATGGCTACACCTTC. It specifies CASSLARNYGYTF. This rearrangement joins TRBV28 to TRBJ1-2; no clear D gene. Per the germline V gene, CDR1 is MDHEN and CDR2 is SYDVKM. This CDR3 comprises 13 residues. The V end was cut by 3 bases, the J end by 2 bases, with 7 bases between.

The V gene is TRBV12-5, the J gene TRBJ2-2, with 7 bases matching TRBD2. Germline CDR1 reads LGHNT; CDR2 reads FRNRAP. The CDR3 runs to 17 residues. Trimming cost V 0 bases and J 3 bases; bases outside gene matches: 7. CDR3 sequence reads: CASGLVLSRGDTGELFF. The CDR3 DNA reads as TGTGCTAGTGGTTTGGTACTTTCCCGGGGGGACACCGGGGAGCTGTTTTTT.

The rearrangement joins TRBV6-5 to TRBJ1-3; the D gene is possibly TRBD1 (6 bases). The germline V gene has CDR1 MNHEY and CDR2 SVGAGI. There are 15 residues in the CDR3. V shed 2 bases and J shed 8 bases, with 16 bases lying between them. The CDR3 sequence is CASSYIINREYTIYF. The CDR3 nucleotides are TGTGCCAGCAGTTACATCATCAACAGGGAATACACCATATATTTT.

This chain links TRBV11-2 with TRBJ2-7, with 7 bases fitting TRBD2. Germline assignment: CDR1 SGHAT and CDR2 FQNNGV. This CDR3 is built from 16 residues. Trimming took 6 bases from V and 5 from J; bases not matched to a gene: 16. CDR3: CASSRGGDYEDHEQYF. The CDR3 DNA sequence: TGTGCCAGCAGTCGGGGAGGGGATTACGAAGACCACGAGCAGTACTTC.

This clone was detected once. The chain joins TRBV6-2 or TRBV6-3 to TRBJ2-5; D not resolved. CDR1 MNHEY and CDR2 SVGEGT come from the germline V gene. V was trimmed by 4 bases and J by 3 bases, leaving 6 bases between them. The CDR3 contains 12 residues. The CDR3: CASSFSKETQYF. Here the CDR3 DNA reads TGTGCCAGCAGTTTTTCTAAAGAGACCCAGTACTTC.

The rearrangement uses TRBV10-3 and TRBJ2-7; D possibly corresponds to TRBD2 (6 bases). The CDR3 spans 15 residues. V was pared by 4 bases and J by 3 bases, with 16 bases between. The V gene's germline CDR1 is ENHRY and CDR2 SYGVKD. CDR3 coding DNA: TGTGCCATCAGTGGCTCTAGCGAAAGAGTCTACGAGCAGTACTTC. Its translation: CAISGSSERVYEQYF.

The gene calls are TRBV28 and TRBJ1-3; 9 nucleotides agree with TRBD1. CDR1 and CDR2 (germline): MDHEN, SYDVKM. The CDR3 is made up of 16 amino acids. V was clipped by 6 bases and J by 4 bases; unmatched bases: 10. The CDR3 region is CASSLSWTGAGNTIYF. The DNA of the CDR3 is TGTGCCAGCAGCCTCTCCTGGACAGGGGCAGGAAACACCATATATTTT.

A single count supports this clone. This chain connects TRBV10-3 to TRBJ1-5, with D uncertain. The germline CDR1 and CDR2 sequences are ENHRY and SYGVKD. V lost 0 bases and J lost 5, with 11 bases in between. The CDR3 runs to 15 residues. The CDR3 sequence is CAISESTVTHQPQHF. The CDR3 region has the DNA TGTGCCATCAGTGAGTCCACAGTTACTCATCAGCCCCAGCATTTT.

The chain couples TRBV19 to TRBJ1-5; D remains unclear. The CDR3 loop spans 14 amino acids. Germline CDR1 is LNHDA and CDR2 is SQIVND (reference sequence). Trimming took off 3 bases at V and 4 bases at J, with 10 bases between the two ends. The CDR3 sequence is CASSIDVLNQPQHF. The CDR3 coding sequence is TGTGCCAGTAGTATTGATGTGCTAAATCAGCCCCAGCATTTT. Combining the CDR3 with reference TRBV19 and TRBJ1-5 gives the whole variable domain DGGITQSPKYLFRKEGQNVTLSCEQNLNHDAMYWYRQDPGQGLRLIYYSQIVNDFQKGDIAEGYSVSREKKESFPLTVTSAQKNPTAFYLCASSIDVLNQPQHFGDGTRLSIL.

V is TRBV4-2 and J is TRBJ2-7; 11 nucleotides agree with TRBD2. Per the germline V gene, CDR1 is LGHNA and CDR2 is YNFKEQ. The CDR3 is 17 residues long. The ends lost 1 base at V and 2 bases at J; junction bases unmatched: 7. CDR3 residues: CASSQGFPSGGTYEQYF. DNA for the CDR3: TGTGCCAGCAGCCAAGGCTTTCCTAGCGGGGGGACCTACGAGCAGTACTTC.

The chain has TRBV28 and TRBJ1-1, with D possibly TRBD1 on 6 matching bases. Trimming removed 2 bases at V and 4 bases at J, with 11 bases between. Germline CDR1 MDHEN, CDR2 SYDVKM. The CDR3 has 14 residues. DNA for the CDR3: TGTGCCAGCAGTTTAGGGGGGGCGGTCACTGAAGCTTTCTTT. Amino acids: CASSLGGAVTEAFF.

The chain couples TRBV19 to TRBJ2-2, with 9 bases matching TRBD1. There are 16 residues in the CDR3. Germline loops: CDR1 LNHDA, CDR2 SQIVND (reference sequence). Germline trimming cut 6 bases from V and 3 bases from J; bases unmatched to any gene: 8. The CDR3 DNA follows: TGTGCCAGTAGATTGGGACAGGGTGTCGACACCGGGGAGCTGTTTTTT. The encoded protein is CASRLGQGVDTGELFF.

The V and J genes are TRBV4-1 and TRBJ2-3, with D maybe TRBD2 (7 bases). The CDR3 contains 16 residues. Looked up from germline, CDR1 is MGHRA and CDR2 is YSYEKL. V lost 0 bases and J 1 base, leaving 11 bases between the germline ends. CDR3 DNA sequence: TGCGCCAGCAGCCAAGATGCGGGGGCCCGCACAGATACGCAGTATTTT. It yields the protein CASSQDAGARTDTQYF.

The V gene is TRBV11-3, the J gene TRBJ2-1; the match to TRBD2 covers 7 bases. CDR3 length: 15 residues. Germline CDR1 is SGHNT and CDR2 is YENEEA. Trimming at V came to 5 bases and at J to 6 bases, leaving 10 bases not matched to a gene. CDR3 sequence: CASSLTGTNSNEQFF. CDR3 sequence (DNA): TGTGCCAGCAGCCTTACCGGGACTAATAGCAATGAGCAGTTCTTC.

The gene calls are TRBV6-5 and TRBJ1-6; 7 bases agree with TRBD1. Trimming removed 0 bases from V and 7 bases from J; junction bases left unmatched: 6. Germline CDR1 and CDR2: MNHEY and SVGAGI. The CDR3 is 16 residues long. The CDR3 DNA follows: TGTGCCAGCAGTTACTCGAAGGGGGCCCGGAATTCACCCCTCCACTTT. This translates into CASSYSKGARNSPLHF.

V gene TRBV11-2 combines with J gene TRBJ2-7, with a tentative D call TRBD1 (5 bases). The V gene lost 3 bases and the J gene lost 4 bases, with 13 bases spanning the gap. CDR1 is SGHAT, CDR2 FQNNGV, per germline. This CDR3 region has 14 residues. CDR3: CASSFARVGYEQYF. CDR3 coding DNA: TGTGCCAGCAGCTTCGCCAGGGTCGGGTACGAGCAGTACTTC.

The rearrangement uses TRBV9 and TRBJ1-2; 7 nucleotides agree with TRBD1. V shed 3 bases and J 2 bases; nucleotides not matched to a gene: 7. CDR3 length: 15 residues. The germline V gene has CDR1 SGDLS and CDR2 YYNGEE. CDR3 DNA: TGTGCCAGCAGCGACTCAACAGGGGTAAACTATGGCTACACCTTC. Translation gives CASSDSTGVNYGYTF.

The chain links TRBV6-5 to TRBJ1-4; a possible D gene is TRBD1 (5 bases). The CDR3 length is 14 residues. Trimming stripped 6 bases from V and 4 bases from J, with 12 bases between. Germline-derived CDR1 and CDR2 are MNHEY and SVGAGI. CDR3 nucleotide sequence: TGTGCCAGCAGGCTGACAGTTCTTAATGAAAAACTGTTTTTT. It translates to CASRLTVLNEKLFF.

The chain couples TRBV5-8 to TRBJ2-7, with D hard to call. CDR1 and CDR2 from the germline V gene are SGHTS and YDEGEE. CDR3 size: 16 residues. Trimming took off 0 bases at V and 0 bases at J, with 13 bases between the two ends. The CDR3 loop reads CASSLGIAVSSYEQYF. DNA of the CDR3: TGTGCCAGCAGCTTGGGCATCGCGGTAAGCTCCTACGAGCAGTACTTC.

The chain couples TRBV9 to TRBJ1-5; D uncertain. Germline CDR1 and CDR2: SGDLS and YYNGEE. V was trimmed by 2 bases and J by 0 bases, leaving 6 bases between them. There are 14 residues in the CDR3. CDR3 in amino acids: CASSVGNSNQPQHF. The CDR3 DNA sequence: TGTGCCAGCAGCGTCGGGAATAGCAATCAGCCCCAGCATTTT.

The chain employs TRBV12-5 and TRBJ2-3, with D possibly being TRBD1 (5 bases). There are 15 residues in the CDR3. The ends were cut back, 5 bases at V and 3 bases at J, with 15 bases in the middle. Germline-derived CDR1 and CDR2 are LGHNT and FRNRAP. CDR3 sequence: CASGPGQEGTDTQYF. The CDR3, as DNA: TGTGCTAGTGGTCCAGGACAAGAAGGGACAGATACGCAGTATTTT.

V and J are TRBV27 and TRBJ2-1, with unresolved D. The CDR3 totals 12 residues. The germline V and J ends were trimmed by 7 bases and 3 bases, with 7 bases remaining between them. The germline V gene has CDR1 MNHEY and CDR2 SMNVEV (reference sequence). DNA of the CDR3: TGTGCCAGCACCGCGGACTACAATGAGCAGTTCTTC. It yields the protein CASTADYNEQFF.

V gene TRBV7-3 combines with J gene TRBJ2-2, with D unresolved. V lost 5 bases and J 0 bases, leaving 7 bases between the germline ends. Per germline, CDR1 SGHTA and CDR2 FQGTGA. The CDR3 has 14 residues. This CDR3 is CASSPTTNTGELFF. The DNA of the CDR3 is TGTGCCAGCAGCCCAACTACGAACACCGGGGAGCTGTTTTTT.

V is TRBV2 and J is TRBJ2-2, with TRBD2 matching 7 bases. The CDR3 is 15 residues long. Per germline, CDR1 SNHLY and CDR2 FYNNEI. V shed 8 bases and J 4 bases; nucleotides not matched to a gene: 10. The CDR3 loop is CASHMSGEGTGELFF. The CDR3 nucleotides are TGTGCCAGCCATATGAGCGGGGAGGGCACCGGGGAGCTGTTTTTT.

The chain uses TRBV9 and TRBJ2-1; 9 nucleotides align to TRBD2. The length of the CDR3 is 17 residues. After removal of 4 bases from V and 3 bases from J, the junction contained 11 bases not matched to a gene. Per germline, CDR1 SGDLS and CDR2 YYNGEE. Here the CDR3 reads CASSPGVSGGHYNEQFF. In nucleotides, the CDR3 is TGTGCCAGCAGCCCCGGGGTTAGCGGGGGACACTACAATGAGCAGTTCTTC.

The chain couples TRBV24-1 to TRBJ2-7; tentatively, D is TRBD1 (6 bases). This CDR3 region has 18 residues. Per germline, CDR1 KGHDR and CDR2 SFDVKD. Trimming stripped 4 bases from V and 4 bases from J, with 25 bases between. The CDR3 here is CATSDSPDRSAAGYEQYF. The CDR3 DNA is TGTGCCACCAGTGACTCACCCGACAGGTCCGCGGCCGGATACGAGCAGTACTTC.

This rearrangement joins TRBV29-1 to TRBJ2-7; weak D call: TRBD1 (5 bases). CDR3 length equals 13 residues. V dropped 6 bases and J dropped 0 bases, with 12 bases sitting between them. Germline values: CDR1 SQVTM, CDR2 ANQGSEA. The CDR3 bases are TGCAGCGTGCGAGACAGTGACTCCTACGAGCAGTACTTC. Protein sequence: CSVRDSDSYEQYF.

The CDR3 protein is CASSQESSGADEQFF. Here the CDR3 DNA reads TGTGCCAGCAGCCAAGAGTCTAGCGGGGCCGATGAGCAGTTCTTC. The chain carries TRBV4-2 and TRBJ2-1, with 9 bases identical to TRBD2. The CDR3 is made up of 15 amino acids. V was clipped by 0 bases and J by 8 bases; unmatched bases: 5. Germline V CDR1 and CDR2: LGHNA, YNFKEQ.

This chain connects TRBV28 to TRBJ1-5, with 7 bases that match TRBD1. V was pared by 4 bases and J by 7 bases, with 10 bases of the junction left unmatched. Germline assignment: CDR1 MDHEN and CDR2 SYDVKM. The CDR3 loop spans 15 amino acids. The DNA of the CDR3 is TGTGCCAGCAGTTCAAACAGGGGCGGCCGGCAGCCCCAGCATTTT. Protein sequence: CASSSNRGGRQPQHF.

This chain links TRBV19 with TRBJ2-3, with TRBD2 matching over 10 bases. Losses at the gene ends were 3 bases for V and 6 bases for J; bases not matched to a gene: 6. CDR1 is LNHDA, CDR2 SQIVND, per germline (reference sequence). The length of the CDR3 is 15 residues. CDR3 sequence (DNA): TGTGCCAGTAGTATGGCAGCGGGGGGGCGGGATACGCAGTATTTT. Protein product: CASSMAAGGRDTQYF.